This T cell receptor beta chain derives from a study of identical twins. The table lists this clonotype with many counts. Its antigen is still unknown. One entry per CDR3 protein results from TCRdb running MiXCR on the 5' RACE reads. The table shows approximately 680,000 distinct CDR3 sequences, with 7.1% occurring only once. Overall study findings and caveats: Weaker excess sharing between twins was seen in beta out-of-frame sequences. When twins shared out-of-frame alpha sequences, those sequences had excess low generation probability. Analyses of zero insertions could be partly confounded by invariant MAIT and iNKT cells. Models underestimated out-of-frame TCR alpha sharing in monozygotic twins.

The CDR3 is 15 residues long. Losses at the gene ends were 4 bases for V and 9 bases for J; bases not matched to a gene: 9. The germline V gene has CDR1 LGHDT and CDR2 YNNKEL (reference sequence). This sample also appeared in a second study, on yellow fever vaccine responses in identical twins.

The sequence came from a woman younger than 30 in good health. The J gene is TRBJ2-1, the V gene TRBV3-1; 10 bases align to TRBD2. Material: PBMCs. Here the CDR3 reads CASSRAGTSDAEQFF. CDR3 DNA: TGTGCCAGCAGCCGAGCCGGGACTAGCGATGCTGAGCAGTTCTTC.